The 18 T cell receptor beta chains below all came from one sample that was sequenced in a study of blood T cells in healthy people across ages. For the second PCR, which ran for about 6 to 11 cycles, a sample-barcoded 5' primer and a J-beta primer mix were used. TCRdb re-analysed the 5' RACE reads in MiXCR, keeping a single row per CDR3 protein. The table records fewer than 1 million distinct CDR3 sequences, around 42% of them present only once. The specimen sequenced was blood. These receptors were taken from a man aged 60 to 69 in good health.

Note on this clonotype: An end of the junction differs from the germline gene, which may be a read error. The chain employs TRBV5-1 and TRBJ2-5, with D perhaps matching TRBD1 (6 bases). CDR3 length: 15 amino acids. The germline gives CDR1 SGHRS, CDR2 YFSETQ. This CDR3 reads CAGSPDPGVQETQYF. The CDR3 DNA sequence: TGCGCCGGCAGCCCAGATCCAGGGGTGCAAGAGACCCAGTACTTC.

The chain is built from TRBV18 and TRBJ2-5; a possible D gene is TRBD2 (6 bases). Germline lookup yields CDR1 KGHSH and CDR2 LQKENI. The length of the CDR3 is 13 residues. The V end lost 7 bases, the J end lost 13 bases, and 22 bases lay between the germline ends. The CDR3 DNA is TGTGCCAGCTTGCGGTCGGAGGGTAATGAGCGGTACTTC. Amino acids: CASLRSEGNERYF.

J is TRBJ1-2 and V is TRBV3-1, with D possibly matching TRBD1 (5 bases). The CDR3 consists of 17 residues. Germline V gene data show CDR1 as LGHDT and CDR2 as YNNKEL (reference sequence). Deletions cut 4 bases from V and 1 base from J, with 19 bases between. As DNA, the CDR3 is TGTGCCAGCAGCCCTCAGGGTCCGACCGAGAATAACTATGGCTACACCTTC. Translation gives CASSPQGPTENNYGYTF.

This clonotype was observed a few times. The V and J genes are TRBV10-3 and TRBJ2-1; D remains ambiguous. Germline lookup yields CDR1 ENHRY and CDR2 SYGVKD. The CDR3 spans 15 residues. With 5 bases removed from V and 2 bases from J, the gap between germline ends came to 13 bases. The CDR3 is CAISNPGRTYNEQFF. The CDR3 DNA is TGTGCCATCAGTAACCCTGGACGGACCTACAATGAGCAGTTCTTC.

The chain joins TRBV7-9 to TRBJ2-3, with D perhaps matching TRBD2 (6 bases). This CDR3 region has 13 residues. Germline-derived CDR1 and CDR2 are SEHNR and FQNEAQ (reference sequence). The ends were cut back, 10 bases at V and 4 bases at J, with 15 bases in the middle. The CDR3 sequence: CAKTSGEADTQYF. The CDR3 DNA sequence: TGTGCCAAAACCTCGGGGGAGGCAGATACGCAGTATTTT. The full variable domain, completed using reference TRBV7-9 and TRBJ2-3, is DTGVSQNPRHKITKRGQNVTFRCDPISEHNRLYWYRQTLGQGPEFLTYFQNEAQLEKSRLLSDRFSAERPKGSFSTLEIQRTEQGDSAMYLCAKTSGEADTQYFGPGTRLTVL.

This chain links TRBV3-1 with TRBJ2-7; the D is unclear. V lost 1 base, J lost 2 bases, and 9 bases lay in between. Germline-derived CDR1 and CDR2 are LGHDT and YNNKEL (reference sequence). CDR3 size: 14 residues. For the CDR3, the DNA is TGTGCCAGCAGCCAAGGTTCAGCTACCTACGAGCAGTACTTC. Translating gives CASSQGSATYEQYF.

The chain uses TRBV12-3 or TRBV12-4 and TRBJ1-5; D unclear. V was shortened by 3 bases and J by 2 bases, with 8 bases between the two germline ends. The CDR3 sequence is 14 residues long. The CDR3 loop is CASSFTVGNQPQHF. CDR3 bases: TGTGCCAGCAGTTTTACGGTGGGCAATCAGCCCCAGCATTTT.

This chain uses TRBV20-1 with TRBJ1-6, with 7 bases aligning to TRBD1. The CDR3 contains 16 residues. Trimming at V came to 6 bases and at J to 2 bases, leaving 10 bases not matched to a gene. Germline CDR1 reads DFQATT; CDR2 reads SNEGSKA (reference sequence). The CDR3 DNA reads as TGCAGTGCCTGGGACAGAGGGGCCCCCTATAATTCACCCCTCCACTTT. Its protein product is CSAWDRGAPYNSPLHF.

This clonotype was observed a few times. The J gene is TRBJ1-3, the V gene TRBV5-1; D is ambiguous. Germline V lookup: CDR1 SGHRS, CDR2 YFSETQ. The CDR3 spans 14 residues. Trimming removed 0 bases from V and 0 bases from J, with 4 bases in between. CDR3 nucleotide sequence: TGCGCCAGCAGCTTGGGGAGCTCTGGAAACACCATATATTTT. Its translation is CASSLGSSGNTIYF.

The gene calls are TRBV7-4 and TRBJ2-7; D possibly matches TRBD1 or TRBD2 (5 bases each). Between the trimmed V and J ends, which lost 0 bases and 5 bases, there was a span of 26 bases. Germline lookup yields CDR1 SGHVT and CDR2 SQSDAQ. The CDR3 is 19 residues long. DNA for the CDR3: TGTGCCAGCAGCTTAGCCGGGGCTAGGGCCCCCCCGAAACACAACGAGCAGTACTTC. Its protein product is CASSLAGARAPPKHNEQYF.

This chain joins TRBV7-9 and TRBJ2-4, with D maybe TRBD1 (5 bases). The J call could be wrong; TRBJ2-7 is a better fit for the DNA end. The CDR3 totals 14 residues. From germline, CDR1 is SEHNR and CDR2 FQNEAQ (reference sequence). DNA of the CDR3: TGTGCCAGCAGCCCAGTCGGCAGGGACTACGAGCAGTACTTC. Protein: CASSPVGRDYEQYF.

The genes are TRBV7-2 and TRBJ1-1; D perhaps matches TRBD1 (5 bases). The CDR3 loop spans 15 amino acids. V was trimmed by 5 bases and J by 3 bases, leaving 16 bases between them. Per the germline V gene, CDR1 is SGHTA and CDR2 is FQGNSA. The CDR3 region is CASSPRVLGDTEAFF. The CDR3 DNA reads as TGTGCCAGCAGCCCTCGGGTCTTGGGGGACACTGAAGCTTTCTTT. The entire variable domain, with the rest obtained from reference TRBV7-2 and TRBJ1-1, is as follows: GAGVSQSPSNKVTEKGKDVELRCDPISGHTALYWYRQSLGQGLEFLIYFQGNSAPDKSGLPSDRFSAERTGGSVSTLTIQRTQQEDSAVYLCASSPRVLGDTEAFFGQGTRLTVV.

This clonotype was found many times. The chain is built from TRBV5-1 and TRBJ2-1; TRBD1 matches 10 bases. Germline lookup yields CDR1 SGHRS and CDR2 YFSETQ. CDR3 length: 15 residues. V gave up 2 bases and J gave up 7 bases; unmatched junction bases: 6. CDR3 region: CASSFSGTGANEQFF. The CDR3 DNA reads TGCGCCAGCAGCTTTTCAGGGACAGGGGCAAATGAGCAGTTCTTC.

The table lists this clonotype with a few counts. The rearrangement uses TRBV30 and TRBJ1-6; TRBD1 matches at 8 bases. This CDR3 contains 12 residues. CDR1 is GTSNPN and CDR2 is SVGIG in the germline V gene (reference sequence). The junction had 7 bases not matched to a gene; V was cut back by 8 bases and J by 10 bases. This CDR3 is CAGDRIGSPLHF. CDR3 in DNA: TGTGCCGGGGACAGGATTGGGTCACCCCTCCACTTT. Full variable domain (remainder filled in from reference TRBV30 and TRBJ1-6): SQTIHQWPATLVQPVGSPLSLECTVEGTSNPNLYWYRQAAGRGLQLLFYSVGIGQISSEVPQNLSASRPQDRQFILSSKKLLLSDSGFYLCAGDRIGSPLHFGNGTRLTVT.

This clonotype was detected a few times. The chain uses TRBV7-9 and TRBJ2-7, with a weak D call TRBD2 (5 bases). CDR1 and CDR2 (germline): SEHNR, FQNEAQ (reference sequence). This CDR3 comprises 14 residues. The V end was cut by 5 bases, the J end by 1 base, with 12 bases between. CDR3 sequence (DNA): TGTGCCAGCAGCCACGACGGACTTTCCTACGAGCAGTACTTC. As protein: CASSHDGLSYEQYF.

The rearrangement joins TRBV7-2 to TRBJ2-7; 16 bases align to TRBD2. V gave up 2 bases and J gave up 5 bases; unmatched junction bases: 12. This CDR3 is 19 amino acids long. Germline V lookup: CDR1 SGHTA, CDR2 FQGNSA. The CDR3 is CASSLPPGTSGGEIDEQYF. Here the CDR3 DNA reads TGTGCCAGCAGCTTACCCCCCGGGACTAGCGGGGGGGAAATCGACGAGCAGTACTTC.

This chain uses TRBV2 with TRBJ1-4; possibly TRBD1 for D (5 bases). Germline loops: CDR1 SNHLY, CDR2 FYNNEI. Trimming left V 10 bases short and J 4 bases short, with 19 bases between. The CDR3 consists of 15 residues. DNA of the CDR3: TGTGCCACCTCAAGGCGGGGGACGGATAATGAAAAACTGTTTTTT. Translating it yields CATSRRGTDNEKLFF. Full variable domain (outside the CDR3, taken from reference TRBV2 and TRBJ1-4): EPEVTQTPSHQVTQMGQEVILRCVPISNHLYFYWYRQILGQKVEFLVSFYNNEISEKSEIFDDQFSVERPDGSNFTLKIRSTKLEDSAMYFCATSRRGTDNEKLFFGSGTQLSVL.

This clonotype was counted at least ten times. The gene calls are TRBV29-1 and TRBJ2-7; 8 bases agree with TRBD1. Germline-derived CDR1 and CDR2 are SQVTM and ANQGSEA. CDR3 length equals 14 residues. V was pared by 0 bases and J by 5 bases, with 6 bases of the junction left unmatched. As DNA, the CDR3 is TGCAGCGTTGAAGATCCCAGGGGGCGTAACGAGCAGTACTTC. Protein: CSVEDPRGRNEQYF.